Following are 11 T cell receptor beta chains from one sample sequenced in a study of blood T cells in healthy people across ages. The use of a sample-barcoded 5' primer and a J-beta primer mix characterized a second PCR of 7 to 11 cycles. In TCRdb, the 5' RACE reads were re-called with MiXCR into one record per CDR3 protein. The repertoire holds 1.2 million to 1.5 million distinct CDR3 sequences, with around 59% as singletons. The specimen sequenced was blood. These receptors were collected from a man aged 18 to 29 in good health.

This rearrangement joins TRBV12-3 or TRBV12-4 to TRBJ2-7; TRBD1 might be the D (6 bases). The length of the CDR3 is 14 residues. V lost 3 bases and J 1 base, leaving 10 bases between the germline ends. The CDR3 here is CASSFSGVSYEQYF. The CDR3 DNA is TGTGCCAGCAGTTTCTCAGGGGTTTCCTACGAGCAGTACTTC.

V usage is TRBV11-2 and J usage is TRBJ1-2; perhaps TRBD1 as D (6 bases). CDR1 is SGHAT and CDR2 is FQNNGV in the germline V gene. The CDR3 loop spans 13 amino acids. Trimming took 3 bases from V and 8 from J, leaving 13 bases between them. CDR3 protein: CASSFPRDMGYTF. In DNA form, the CDR3 reads TGTGCCAGCAGCTTCCCCCGGGACATGGGCTACACCTTC. The full variable domain, completed using reference TRBV11-2 and TRBJ1-2, is EAGVAQSPRYKIIEKRQSVAFWCNPISGHATLYWYQQILGQGPKLLIQFQNNGVVDDSQLPKDRFSAERLKGVDSTLKIQPAKLEDSAVYLCASSFPRDMGYTFGSGTRLTVV.

The chain carries TRBV27 and TRBJ1-2, with 7 nucleotides matching TRBD1. This CDR3 is built from 14 residues. V lost 4 bases, J lost 3 bases, and 5 bases stayed unmatched. Per the germline V gene, CDR1 is MNHEY and CDR2 is SMNVEV (reference sequence). This CDR3 reads CASSSHGTDYGYTF. CDR3 nucleotide sequence: TGTGCCAGCAGTTCCCACGGGACAGACTATGGCTACACCTTC.

The chain has TRBV20-1 and TRBJ2-1; 9 bases agree with TRBD1. With V trimmed by 5 bases and J by 1 base, 6 bases remained unmatched. CDR1 and CDR2 from the germline V gene are DFQATT and SNEGSKA (reference sequence). CDR3 length: 15 residues. DNA for the CDR3: TGCAGTGCTCCGGGACAGGGTCCGTCCTACAATGAGCAGTTCTTC. It specifies CSAPGQGPSYNEQFF.

CDR3 region: CASSRLTGIEQYF. Written as DNA, the CDR3 is TGTGCCAGCAGCCGCCTGACAGGGATCGAGCAGTACTTC. This chain connects TRBV6-1 to TRBJ2-5; 7 bases fit TRBD1. The better agreement between TRBJ2-7 and the DNA end casts doubt on the J call. Germline assignment: CDR1 MNHNS and CDR2 SASEGT. There are 13 residues in the CDR3.

The chain is built from TRBV4-1 and TRBJ2-1, with 7 bases lining up with TRBD2. This CDR3 comprises 18 residues. Germline CDR1 is MGHRA and CDR2 is YSYEKL. V shed 4 bases, J shed 0 bases, and the junction held 12 bases outside the gene matches. The CDR3 here is CASSPRAGDLNSYNEQFF. The CDR3 DNA reads as TGCGCCAGCAGCCCTCGGGCGGGGGACTTAAACTCCTACAATGAGCAGTTCTTC.

This clonotype was seen a handful of times. The rearrangement uses TRBV24-1 and TRBJ2-7; weak D call: TRBD2 (5 bases). The germline V gene encodes CDR1 KGHDR and CDR2 SFDVKD. The CDR3 consists of 13 residues. V lost 0 bases and J lost 4, with 6 bases in between. The CDR3 coding sequence is TGTGCCACCAGTGATTTGGAGGGTTACGAGCAGTACTTC. This translates into CATSDLEGYEQYF.

CDR3 region: CSARDAGVAYNEQFF. The CDR3 DNA follows: TGCAGTGCTAGAGACGCGGGAGTCGCATACAATGAGCAGTTCTTC. The rearrangement uses TRBV20-1 and TRBJ2-1; 7 nucleotides match TRBD2. CDR3 length: 15 residues. V lost 0 bases, J lost 4 bases, and 6 bases stayed unmatched. The germline V gene has CDR1 DFQATT and CDR2 SNEGSKA (reference sequence).

In DNA, the CDR3 is TGTGCCAGCAGCGGAGAGGCCCGGGACTCCTACGAGCAGTACTTC. This gives the protein CASSGEARDSYEQYF. The rearrangement links TRBV9 to TRBJ2-7; D may be TRBD2 (5 bases). This CDR3 has 15 residues. Germline V CDR1 and CDR2: SGDLS, YYNGEE. V was shortened by 3 bases and J by 0 bases, with 13 bases between the two germline ends. Drawing the rest from reference TRBV9 and TRBJ2-7, the complete variable domain is DSGVTQTPKHLITATGQRVTLRCSPRSGDLSVYWYQQSLDQGLQFLIQYYNGEERAKGNILERFSAQQFPDLHSELNLSSLELGDSALYFCASSGEARDSYEQYFGPGTRLTVT.

This clonotype was observed a few times. The V and J genes are TRBV20-1 and TRBJ2-7; 8 bases map to TRBD2. V lost 1 base to trimming and J lost 4 bases; unmatched junction nucleotides: 9. Germline CDR1 and CDR2: DFQATT and SNEGSKA (reference sequence). This CDR3 is 15 amino acids long. Here the CDR3 reads CSARGPTAGDYEQYF. The CDR3 DNA reads TGCAGTGCTAGAGGCCCCACAGCGGGGGATTACGAGCAGTACTTC.

The chain carries TRBV4-3 and TRBJ2-2; D possibly corresponds to TRBD2 (6 bases). The V gene's germline CDR1 is LGHNA and CDR2 YSLEER. The CDR3 runs 17 residues. V was trimmed by 0 bases and J by 2 bases, leaving 13 bases between them. As DNA, the CDR3 is TGCGCCAGCAGCCAAGACCGGACTACCTATAACACCGGGGAGCTGTTTTTT. This gives the protein CASSQDRTTYNTGELFF.